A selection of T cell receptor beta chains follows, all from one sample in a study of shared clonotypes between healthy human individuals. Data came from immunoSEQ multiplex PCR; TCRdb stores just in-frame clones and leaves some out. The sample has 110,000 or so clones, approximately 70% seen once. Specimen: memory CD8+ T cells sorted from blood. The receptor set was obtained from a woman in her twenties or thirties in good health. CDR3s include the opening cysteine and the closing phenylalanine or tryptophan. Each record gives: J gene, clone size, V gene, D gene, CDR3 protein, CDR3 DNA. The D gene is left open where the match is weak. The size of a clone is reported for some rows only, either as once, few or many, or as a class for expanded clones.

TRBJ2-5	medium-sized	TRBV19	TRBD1	CASSKWQGDPETQYF	TGTGCCAGTAGTAAGTGGCAGGGGGATCCAGAGACCCAGTACTTC
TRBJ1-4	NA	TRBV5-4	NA	CASSLVEGVCEKLFF	TGTGCCAGCAGCTTGGTGGAGGGAGTTTGCGAAAAACTGTTTTTT
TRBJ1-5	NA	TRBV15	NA	CATRYTGLSNQPQHF	TGTGCCACCAGATATACAGGGTTGAGCAATCAGCCCCAGCATTTT
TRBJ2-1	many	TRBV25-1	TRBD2	CASSASGSGISHNEQFF	TGTGCCAGCAGTGCATCGGGTAGCGGGATTTCCCACAATGAGCAGTTCTTC
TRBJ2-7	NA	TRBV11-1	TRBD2	CASSSSGSSYEQYF	TGTGCCAGCAGCTCTAGCGGAAGCTCCTACGAGCAGTACTTC
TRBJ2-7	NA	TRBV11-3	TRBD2	CASSTEGLAGNEQYF	TGTGCCAGCAGCACCGAGGGACTAGCGGGAAACGAGCAGTACTTC
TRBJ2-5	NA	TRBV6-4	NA	CASSDSASGPQYF	TGTGCCAGCAGTGACAGCGCCTCGGGGCCCCAGTACTTC
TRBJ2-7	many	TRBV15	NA	CATSREVEGSYEQYF	TGTGCCACCAGCAGAGAGGTTGAGGGGTCCTACGAGCAGTACTTC
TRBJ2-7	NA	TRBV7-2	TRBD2	CASSPLAGGHYEQYF	TGTGCCAGCAGCCCACTAGCGGGAGGCCACTACGAGCAGTACTTC
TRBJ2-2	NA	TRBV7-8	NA	CASSLGTWNTGELFF	TGTGCCAGCAGCTTGGGGACTTGGAACACCGGGGAGCTGTTTTTT
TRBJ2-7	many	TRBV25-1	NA	CASSGRAPSYEQYF	TGTGCCAGCAGTGGACGGGCCCCTTCCTACGAGCAGTACTTC
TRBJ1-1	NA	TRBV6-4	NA	CASRNAPEGGTEAFF	TGTGCCAGCAGAAACGCCCCCGAGGGGGGTACTGAAGCTTTCTTT
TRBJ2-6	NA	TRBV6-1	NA	CASSGPLGANVLTF	TGTGCCAGCAGTGGGCCGTTGGGGGCCAACGTCCTGACTTTC
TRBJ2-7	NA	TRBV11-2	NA	CASSSRDIAYEQYF	TGTGCCAGCAGCTCCCGGGACATTGCCTACGAGCAGTACTTC
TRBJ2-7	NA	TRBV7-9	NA	CASSLGPRGDEQYF	TGTGCCAGCAGCTTAGGCCCTCGGGGCGACGAGCAGTACTTC
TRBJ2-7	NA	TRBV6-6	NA	CASQDGGYNYEQYF	TGTGCCAGCCAAGATGGGGGTTACAACTACGAGCAGTACTTC
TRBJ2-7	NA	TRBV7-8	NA	CASSSDFSYEQYF	TGTGCCAGCAGCTCGGACTTCTCCTACGAGCAGTACTTC
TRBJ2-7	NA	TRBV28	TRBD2	CASSQAGAGEQYF	TGTGCCAGCAGCCAAGCGGGAGCTGGGGAGCAGTACTTC
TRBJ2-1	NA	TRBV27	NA	CASSFGVRPYNEQFF	TGTGCCAGCAGTTTCGGGGTTCGGCCCTACAATGAGCAGTTCTTC
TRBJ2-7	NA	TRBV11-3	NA	CASSWASGEQYF	TGTGCCAGCAGCTGGGCTAGTGGCGAGCAGTACTTC
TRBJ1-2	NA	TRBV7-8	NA	CASSLGAWGYGYTF	TGTGCCAGCAGCTTAGGGGCCTGGGGCTATGGCTACACCTTC
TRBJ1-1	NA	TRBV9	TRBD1	CASGHPTGRNTEAFF	TGTGCCAGTGGGCATCCGACAGGGAGGAACACTGAAGCTTTCTTT
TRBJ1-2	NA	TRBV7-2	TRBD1	CASSSRDRVKEGPGYTF	TGTGCCAGCAGCTCCCGGGACAGGGTGAAGGAGGGACCTGGCTACACCTTC
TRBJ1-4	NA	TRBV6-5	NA	CASSRNRATNEKLFF	TGTGCCAGCAGTAGAAACAGGGCAACTAATGAAAAACTGTTTTTT
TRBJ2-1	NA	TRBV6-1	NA	CASSEEAFNYNEQFF	TGTGCCAGCAGTGAAGAAGCCTTCAACTACAATGAGCAGTTCTTC
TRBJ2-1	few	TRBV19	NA	CASSPAAPFYNEQFF	TGTGCCAGTAGTCCGGCCGCTCCGTTTTACAATGAGCAGTTCTTC
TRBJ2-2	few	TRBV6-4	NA	CASSEGDTGELFF	TGTGCCAGCAGTGAAGGGGACACCGGGGAGCTGTTTTTT
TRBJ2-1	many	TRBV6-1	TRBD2	CASSGTSEYNEQFF	TGTGCCAGCAGTGGGACTAGCGAGTACAATGAGCAGTTCTTC
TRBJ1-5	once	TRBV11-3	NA	CASSFRHQPQHF	TGTGCCAGCAGCTTTAGGCATCAGCCCCAGCATTTT
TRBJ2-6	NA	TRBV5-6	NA	CASSPPSSRANVLTF	TGTGCCAGCAGTCCCCCGTCCTCCCGGGCCAACGTCCTGACTTTC
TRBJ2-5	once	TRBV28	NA	CASSPRETQYF	TGTGCCAGCAGTCCCCGGGAGACCCAGTACTTC
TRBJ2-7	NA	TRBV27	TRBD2	CASSLASGSYEQYF	TGTGCCAGCAGTTTAGCTAGCGGGAGCTACGAGCAGTACTTC